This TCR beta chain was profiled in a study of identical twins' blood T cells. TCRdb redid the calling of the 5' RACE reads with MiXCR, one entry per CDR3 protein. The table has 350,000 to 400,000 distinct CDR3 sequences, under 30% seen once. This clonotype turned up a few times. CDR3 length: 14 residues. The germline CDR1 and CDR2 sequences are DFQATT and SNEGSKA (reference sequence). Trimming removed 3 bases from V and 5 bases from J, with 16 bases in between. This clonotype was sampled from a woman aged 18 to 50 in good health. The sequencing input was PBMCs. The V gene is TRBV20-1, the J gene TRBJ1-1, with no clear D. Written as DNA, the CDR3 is TGCAGTGCTAGTGAAGGAGGAGGAGGGACTGAAGCTTTCTTT. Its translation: CSASEGGGGTEAFF.